The 3 T cell receptor beta chains below all came from one sample that was sequenced in a study of control samples from healthy donors and cancer patients. Sequencing was performed with immunoSEQ multiplex PCR; in TCRdb, only in-frame clones are kept and a portion is missing. Of some 82,000 clones detected, over 75% appear once; the ten largest clones hold more than 15%. The sequencing input was blood. These receptors were taken from a man aged 50 to 60 in good health.

The rearrangement links TRBV27 to TRBJ2-7; D gene unclear. Per germline, CDR1 MNHEY and CDR2 SMNVEV (reference sequence). Between the trimmed V and J ends, which lost 5 bases and 5 bases, there was a span of 10 bases. The CDR3 runs to 12 residues. The CDR3 nucleotides are TGTGCCAGCAGTAGGGTCCGGAACGAGCAGTACTTC. Its protein product is CASSRVRNEQYF.

The V gene is TRBV5-1, the J gene TRBJ1-5; D possibly corresponds to TRBD1 (5 bases). The V gene's germline CDR1 is SGHRS and CDR2 YFSETQ. V gave up 4 bases and J gave up 6 bases, with 14 bases separating them. The CDR3 length is 14 residues. The CDR3 here is CASSPQGNSQPQHF. The CDR3 region has the DNA TGCGCCAGCAGCCCTCAGGGAAATAGTCAGCCCCAGCATTTT.

The chain is built from TRBV7-2 and TRBJ1-1; 7 bases fit TRBD1. The V gene's germline CDR1 is SGHTA and CDR2 FQGNSA. The CDR3 length is 15 residues. The trim removed 5 bases at V and 0 bases at J, leaving 6 bases unmatched. The CDR3 DNA reads as TGTGCCAGCAGCCTTCAGGGACAGCTGAACACTGAAGCTTTCTTT. Its protein product is CASSLQGQLNTEAFF.